This T cell receptor beta chain emerged from a study of PD-1 blockade in classical Hodgkin lymphoma (dated by TCRdb to between 2020 and 2021). Background on the whole study: Nivolumab dosing was 3 mg/kg intravenously every 2 weeks, continuing until either disease progression or unacceptable toxicity. The study used CyTOF and TCR beta sequencing to define a peripheral blood immune signature of response to PD-1 blockade in classical Hodgkin lymphoma. The paper's findings and limits, for the study overall: Trial patients with a complete response had baseline diversity similar to that of newly diagnosed patients, while partial responders and progressors had significantly lower diversity. Only a single clinical trial cohort was studied, and what caused the repertoire differences, possibly disease activity or prior therapy, remained undefined. Patients starting nivolumab less than 1 year after ASCT had lower diversity and were excluded from later analyses to avoid confounding by immune reconstitution. Baseline TCR diversity was reported to be lower in newly diagnosed patients than in healthy donors, and even lower in relapsed/refractory patients. By C4D1, a significant rise was seen in CD4+ TCR diversity but not in CD8+ TCR diversity (p=0.0027 vs p=0.16), and the rise was most apparent among complete responders (p=0.02).

Regarding this clone: Its binding antigen is unknown. This may be a read error, as it is one base from a much larger clone.

The time point label of this sample denotes: cycle 4 day 1 (C4D1), after six to seven weeks of nivolumab. Every trial patient had relapsed following autologous stem cell transplantation, and prior brentuximab vedotin exposure was what differed among cohorts A, B and C. Using a Miltenyi CD8+ T cell isolation kit, CD8+ T cells were purified from thawed PBMCs through magnetic negative selection. A total of around 60 patients with relapsed/refractory classical Hodgkin lymphoma made up the trial cohort, and each patient's best overall response was complete response, partial response or progressive disease. Trial patients were treated with single-agent nivolumab in the multi-cohort phase II CheckMate 205 trial. An independent review committee assessed best overall response by applying the 2007 International Working Group response criteria. Trial PBMCs were collected immediately before nivolumab initiation (C1D1) and during therapy at cycle 2 day 1 and cycle 4 day 1. Peripheral blood was collected in 8 mL Vacutainer Cell Preparation Tubes, from which PBMCs were isolated by centrifugation and then cryopreserved. Purified CD4+ and CD8+ fractions were prepared only for cases in which an additional PBMC sample was available. Magnetically labelled cells were depleted on LS columns in a quadroMACS separator, and the flow-through was collected as the purified fraction.

Genomic DNA was isolated using the Qiagen DNeasy kit from unsorted PBMCs as well as from negatively selected CD4+ and CD8+ fractions. Amplification of TCR beta CDR3 regions was done by immunoSEQ multiplex PCR with primers that anneal to V and J segments. A synthetic immune receptor repertoire was used to minimize amplification bias, and any residual bias was removed computationally once sequencing was done. In the source study's methods: Custom Python scripts were used to quantify repertoire diversity as the Shannon entropy index. Unsorted, CD4+ and CD8+ repertoires were examined separately, except in combined analyses, for which CD4+ and CD8+ sequences were merged in silico. Clonal expansion was defined as at least a 2-fold frequency increase after treatment relative to C1D1, with a pseudocount of 0.5 for undetected baseline clones. Clones with 0 or 1 copy at C1D1 were defined as singleton clones, while clones with 2 or more copies were defined as non-singleton clones. By matching protein sequences in sorted samples from the same patient, clones expanded in unsorted samples were annotated as CD4+, CD8+ or unknown. Wilcoxon tests on paired samples were used to test diversity changes from C1D1 to C4D1. TCRdb holds this immuneACCESS table with in-frame rearrangements only. Some clones are missing; in checked studies, unresolved V genes explain under half, and the rest has no known cause. From that table come the V and J calls and clone size; the DNA was used to work out D and trimming. The sample yields 7,000 or so clones; 60% were counted once. The ten largest clones take up roughly 10% of the sample.

From cysteine to phenylalanine, the CDR3 is 15 amino acids long. The kept DNA is CDR3 alone, 45 bases in frame from the first base. CDR1 and CDR2 are drawn from the germline V gene: SGHTA, FQGTGA. The material sequenced was CD8+ T cells from blood, taken before the fourth cycle of nivolumab. The chain employs TRBV7-3 and TRBJ1-1; there is no confident call for the D gene. This receptor was identified in a human donor with classical Hodgkin lymphoma. The CDR3 sequence is CASSLVVTGNTEALF. The DNA sequence follows: TGTGCCAGCAGCTTAGTGGTGACGGGGAACACTGAAGCTCTCTTT.